The following is a T cell receptor (beta chain) sequence with its context. This clone was detected a few times. Its antigen has not been determined. No much larger clone is present one base from it, and per-base qualities are unavailable. This sample is part of a study of cytomegalovirus exposure and HLA in healthy donors (TCRdb year 2017). Notes on the research overall: An earlier analysis of approximately 640 of the donors reported about 290 Gb of sequence data and more than 90 million unique TCR beta sequences from about 179 million T cells. Genome-wide SNP genotypes for about 60% of the 666 donors were used in a later genetic analysis, which treated that subset as a discovery cohort. The number of donors typed differed by locus, with roughly 620-640 for A, B, C, DRB1 and DQB1, over 500 for DQA1, 600 to 610 for DPA1, and some 450 for DPB1. Roughly five DR-DQ haplotypes were handled as single units for association and clustering, since linkage in the cohort was strong. The study aimed to test whether signatures of past pathogen exposure could be identified by cataloging public T cell receptors. Using immunosequencing, the study profiled T cell repertoires from 666 subjects and related those repertoires to cytomegalovirus serostatus. Along with the approximately 700-subject first cohort, a separate validation cohort of over a hundred different subjects was used. Of the roughly 400 genotyped donors, around 81% fell in the genetic ancestry cluster associated with self-reported Caucasian donors. HLA typing included class I and class II loci at four-digit resolution. Donor age, sex, ethnicity and CMV serostatus were compiled alongside the repertoire data. The study combined high-throughput TCR immunosequencing, statistical association of individual TCRs with disease status, and machine learning to predict cytomegalovirus infection status. On average, roughly 250,000 unique TCR beta nucleotide sequences were sequenced per donor among about 400 genotyped donors of the cohort, with roughly 18% of those sequences being non-productive. In a later analysis, previously published TCR beta repertoires from 550 to 750 donors were re-analyzed and high-resolution HLA genotyping was added so that TCR occurrence patterns could be studied. All discovery cohort repertoires had been generated using a single sequencing platform. An earlier analysis of 587 of the donors applied high-throughput TCR beta sequencing to assess whether each TCR beta V gene segment acted as functional or pseudogenic. Around 320 gigabases of sequencing data and 70 million to 85 million unique TCR sequences were included in an early release covering about 700 HLA-typed donors. Rather than drawing on any new phenotypic data, the later analysis identified candidate immune exposures from TCR beta sequences and the way those sequences occurred across donors.

General conclusions and limits of the study: In an earlier analysis of under 600 of the donors, most TCR beta V segments were observed in productive rearrangements about 87% or about 30% of the time, broadly matching IMGT annotations. A later analysis found that most CMV-associated TCR beta chains appeared HLA-restricted, with HLA associations seemingly driven largely by CMV exposure. This cohort had only TCR beta chains sequenced, and the lack of alpha or paired-chain data limited which features could be detected. A further reported finding was that TCR beta sequences accurately predicted the HLA-A and HLA-B alleles for most subjects in the first cohort. The authors suggested that the approach could potentially be generalized to other disease states and immunological phenotypes. Roughly uniform sequencing depth across donors was assumed in presence/absence analyses, although this assumption may not hold. HLA typing was unavailable for some donors at each locus, so association tests used only the typed subset. A few of the identified cytomegalovirus-associated TCR beta chains were confirmed in vitro to be specific for cytomegalovirus antigens. The sequencing pipeline was judged likely to have produced a cluster of highly shared sequence variants as a technical artifact. A later analysis associated 16,951 TCR beta sequences with specific HLA alleles at a false discovery rate of 0.05. In a later analysis, TCR association rates were found to vary across HLA loci, with the most associated TCRs seen for DRB1 alleles and the fewest for HLA-C alleles. Immune exposure information for the cohort was limited to CMV serostatus. Because the 87-base-pair reads could not distinguish some IMGT-functional V segments, including TRBV6-2 and TRBV6-3, those segments were excluded. A later genetic analysis reported fewer N-insertions in productive TCRs among donors in an Asian-associated ancestry cluster than the 666-donor mean. In the study, around 150 TCR beta chains were listed as associated with cytomegalovirus. Compared with equally common non-associated chains, HLA-associated TCR beta chains in a later analysis were more clonally expanded and had lower generation probabilities. V-gene and J-gene trimming of TCR beta chains was associated with a missense DCLRE1C variant in a later genetic analysis, and the association was replicated in an independent cohort. Several of the top co-occurrence clusters appeared to be linked to parvovirus B19, influenza, CMV and Epstein-Barr virus, according to a later analysis. Correlated functional status among segregating V segments might reflect linkage disequilibrium, but an unknown experimental factor could not be ruled out. The classifier was reported to diagnose cytomegalovirus status with high specificity and sensitivity in both the original and validation cohorts. Assigning TCR associations to individual alleles was difficult when HLA alleles, especially DR and DQ, strongly co-occurred. Most TCR sequences were seen in very few donors, while some public TCRs were found in many individuals. The earlier analysis of approximately 560 of the donors excluded 15 to 20 rarely observed V segments, including chromosome 9 orphons, because counts were too low.

The CDR3 numbers 16 residues from cysteine through phenylalanine. The read is trimmed to its CDR3 DNA, 48 bases read in frame from base 1. The cohort comprised approximately 700 healthy bone marrow donors. At the time of sampling, every cohort member was nominally healthy, though immune exposures that went unrecorded were likely present. The donor tested CMV seropositive and was one of the 289 seropositive cohort members. A peripheral blood sample was collected from each donor, and TCR beta sequencing was performed on peripheral blood mononuclear cells. The Qiagen DNeasy Blood Extraction Kit was used to extract genomic DNA from the blood cell samples. The library was produced with the immunoSEQ multiplex PCR assay. For the multiplex PCR, a mixture combining 60 forward primers for TCR Vbeta segments and 13 reverse primers for TCR Jbeta segments was used. A multiplex PCR assay on genomic DNA amplified the CDR3 region of rearranged TCR beta genes. The amplified TCR beta libraries were sequenced on the Illumina HiSeq System as 87-base-pair reads. In the original analysis: In a later analysis, tens of millions of unique TCR beta chains were counted across the 500 to 850 repertoires, and some 10 million of these chains were shared by at least two donors. Raw reads were error-corrected and collapsed into unique sequences with a nearest-neighbor algorithm that merged closely related sequences to remove PCR and sequencing errors. Alignment of CDR3 sequences to IMGT reference sequences was used to assign V, D and J gene segments. For a sequence to be retained, a match of at least six nucleotides was required to both a V gene segment and a J gene segment. Rearrangements were classified as productive when the CDR3 lacked stop codons and remained in frame with V and J, and all other rearrangements were classified as non-productive. Following IMGT convention, CDR3 was defined as the stretch from the second conserved V-encoded cysteine up to the conserved J-encoded phenylalanine. The earlier analysis of 587 of the donors excluded any sequence lacking an unambiguous match to a single V gene segment. An earlier analysis of several hundred of the donors called V segments functional above 56.7% productive rearrangements and segregating when the between-donor standard deviation exceeded 5%. A statistical classification framework was built to diagnose cytomegalovirus status from the catalog of TCR beta chain sequences. A later analysis assigned V and J genes by comparing TCR nucleotide sequences with IMGT/GENE-DB human TR gene sequences. In a later analysis, CDR3 sequences and most-parsimonious VDJ recombination scenarios were assigned using the TCRdist pipeline. In a later analysis, each TCR beta chain was defined by its CDR3 amino acid sequence together with its V-gene family, and reads without a unique V-gene family were excluded. In a later analysis, nearly 600 highly shared, low-generation-probability nucleotide sequences were removed to address suspected cross-contamination and a sequencing artifact. In a later analysis, a clonal expansion index was calculated for each public chain from normalized within-repertoire ranks of inferred template counts. A later analysis computed generation probabilities with a VDJ recombination model fitted to out-of-frame rearrangements, and checked the results against IGoR. Hypergeometric tests were used in a later analysis to score TCR-TCR, TCR-HLA and TCR-CMV co-occurrence, with a repertoire-size bias correction applied to the TCR pairs. False discovery rates were estimated in a later analysis by permuting HLA or CMV assignments 20 times. In a later analysis, co-occurring TCRs were grouped using DBSCAN, with TCRdist sequence similarity added in when clustering inside HLA-allele-positive subsets. Repertoires with fewer than 30,000 or more than 120,000 public chains were left out of co-occurrence clustering, as were four to six repertoires with anomalous nucleotide sharing. Sourced from immuneACCESS, this table was stored by TCRdb with only in-frame sequences that have V and J called. A share of the clones is absent; for the studies checked, an unresolved V gene accounts for under half, and the remainder has no known explanation. V and J calls plus clone size are reproduced from that table; the DNA served to infer D and trimming. In this sample the table shows around 94,000 clones, 60% to 80% of which occur a single time. Of the sample, roughly 19% is held by the ten largest clones.

This sequence originates from an older woman in good health and CMV-seropositive. This receptor chain uses TRBV21-1 and TRBJ2-7; the table gives TRBD1 as D, unverified against the DNA. TRBV21-1 is reported as a pseudogene. The sequenced material came from PBMCs. The CDR3: CASSKRGPGGNYEQYF. The DNA sequence is given as TGTGCCAGCAGCAAAAGGGGGCCAGGGGGGAACTACGAGCAGTACTTC.